Reported below is one TCR beta chain. In this sample, this clone turned up a few times. The antigen this receptor binds is unknown. No base quality values were provided; no much bigger clone lies one nucleotide off. The CDR3 regions of human TCRbeta chains were analyzed by immunosequencing. Turning to the authors' computational methods: TCRs in the repertoires were compared against a reference library of SARS-CoV-2-specific TCRs that had been generated with the MIRA antigen-specificity platform. Breadth meant the fraction of unique TCRs that were SARS-CoV-2-associated, whereas depth meant the fraction of total T cells that were SARS-CoV-2-associated. Using the MIRA data, each spike-specific TCR was assigned both to the spike region to which the TCR was reactive and to a CD4 or CD8 class. Log10-transformed breadth and depth values were compared by one-way ANOVA with Sidak's multiple comparisons tests. What TCRdb holds here is the immuneACCESS table cut down to in-frame rearrangements. Part of the clones is not present; checked against another copy, under half of the missing clones reflect an unresolved V gene, and the others are unexplained. V and J calls and clone size are those listed in that table; D and trimming were worked out from the DNA. The sample table lists 80,000 to 100,000 clones, approximately 85% of them with a count of one. The leading ten clones occupy about 12% of the sample.

Per the publication, the time point label means: about 28 days (+/-7) after the second vaccine dose. AZD1222 recipients with second doses at about 4 weeks or about 12 weeks were pooled, because spike-specific TCR depth and breadth did not differ between schedules. Vaccinee samples came from UK trials COV001 and COV002, including a single-blind randomized controlled phase 2/3 trial of AZD1222 (ChAdOx1 nCoV-19) in healthy adults. For TCRbeta chain sequencing, PBMC samples were collected from trial participants at day 0 and at day 28 after the second dose. From a lookup of the germline V gene, CDR1 and CDR2 are MNHNS and SASEGT. Here V drops 6 bases and J drops 5 bases, and the junction holds 8 bases not matched to any gene. The CDR3 contains 14 residues, cysteine and phenylalanine counted. Only the CDR3 DNA stays, 42 bases, in frame from base 1. The data stem from a study of T cell responses to AZD1222 COVID-19 vaccine (dated by TCRdb to about 2021). Regarding the research as a whole: A total of 230 or so trial participants underwent TCR sequencing, of whom 207 received two doses of AZD1222 and about 25 received two doses of the MenACWY control vaccine. Trial participants were enrolled by age into 18-55, 56-69 and 70-plus year subgroups, with roughly 160, 29 and 62 TCR-sequenced participants respectively.

The research as a whole found: In the small 56-69-year group, the increase in depth fell short of significance, most likely because of low power. Because no day 14 peak-response samples were available, the repertoires could be characterized only after the peak T cell response. Conclusions about previously exposed vaccinees are limited, since just five or six AZD1222 recipients were seropositive for SARS-CoV-2 at baseline. A significant rise in spike-specific TCR breadth and depth was observed after two AZD1222 doses relative to day 0 and relative to MenACWY recipients. CD4 TCRs associated with the vaccine covered the entire spike protein, and the dominant responses were in regions 160-218 and 743-854. Most participants were white British and females outnumbered males, and the authors suggested that clonal diversity may have been underestimated. Reportedly, close to half of the unique spike-specific TCRs recognized epitopes lying outside the regions that are mutated in the B.1.351 and B.1.1.7 variants.

This specimen consisted of peripheral blood, obtained 28 days after the second AZD1222 dose. This receptor was identified in an adult who received the AZD1222 COVID-19 vaccine. This chain joins TRBV6-1 to TRBJ2-7; TRBD2 aligns with 9 central bases. The nucleotides read TGTGCCAGCAGGACCACGGGACTAGCCAACGAGCAGTACTTC. Translated, it gives CASRTTGLANEQYF.